The T cell receptor (beta chain) under discussion was sequenced for a study of CD8+CD57+ T cells in acquired aplastic anemia. Across the study: Sorted CD4+ and CD8+ cells yielded 3.2 ug of DNA on average. Healthy donors averaged around 10 million reads for CD4+ cells. Study-wide findings and caveats: Between patients and controls, some 31 CD8+ CDR3 sequences were found in common. Between patients and controls, CD8+ Simpson's diversity did not vary significantly.

Germline V gene data show CDR1 as DFQATT and CDR2 as SNEGSKA (reference sequence). This CDR3 is 13 amino acids long. Genomic DNA templated the TCR beta VDJ and CDR3 profiling. TCRdb passed the reads through MiXCR, listing each CDR3 protein once. The data show under 250,000 distinct CDR3 sequences, roughly 35% seen once. This clonotype was seen a few times. The antigen is undetermined. At one end the junction does not follow the germline gene, possibly because of a read error. The source of this sequence is a human donor in good health, serving as a control. V is TRBV20-1 and J is TRBJ2-1, with 7 bases fitting TRBD2. Source material: sorted CD4+, CD8+, or CD8+CD57+ T cells (not recorded which) from PBMCs. CDR3 DNA sequence: TGCAGTGTCCGGGACTACTCCTACGATGAGCAGTTCTTC. It translates to CSVRDYSYDEQFF.